One and the same sample provided the 30 T cell receptor beta chains below, sequenced in a study of T cell responses to AZD1222 COVID-19 vaccine. Clones were read by immunoSEQ multiplex PCR, and TCRdb kept only the in-frame ones, dropping some. The data contain 100,000 or so clones, 80% to 90% of them seen just once; the ten biggest clones take up 4.2%. The sequencing used peripheral blood, collected on day 0 of MenACWY control vaccination. All receptors derive from an adult in good health.

This clone was counted a single time. In nucleotides, the CDR3 is TGTGCCAGCAGTTCTAACCCGGGACAGGGGGTTTTCAATGAGCAGTTCTTC. It specifies CASSSNPGQGVFNEQFF. This chain uses TRBV27 with TRBJ2-1; TRBD1 matches 11 bases. Germline V gives CDR1 MNHEY, CDR2 SMNVEV (reference sequence). The CDR3 consists of 17 residues. Trimming removed 4 bases from V and 6 bases from J; junction bases left unmatched: 11.

The genes are TRBV27 and TRBJ1-2; 9 nucleotides agree with TRBD1. The CDR3 extends over 15 amino acids. In germline, CDR1 is MNHEY, CDR2 SMNVEV (reference sequence). V shed 6 bases and J 5 bases; nucleotides not matched to a gene: 10. The CDR3 region is CASSLLTGGTYGYTF. The CDR3 DNA is TGTGCCAGCAGCCTACTCACAGGGGGCACTTATGGCTACACCTTC.

The V gene is TRBV7-2, the J gene TRBJ2-1, with a possible D match to TRBD2 (6 bases). The germline CDR1 and CDR2 sequences are SGHTA and FQGNSA. The CDR3 extends over 14 amino acids. Trimming took off 5 bases at V and 9 bases at J, with 17 bases between the two ends. The CDR3 DNA reads as TGTGCCAGCAGCCCCCAATTAAACGGGGGTGAGCAGTTCTTC. This gives the protein CASSPQLNGGEQFF. Full variable domain (rest looked up from reference TRBV7-2 and TRBJ2-1): GAGVSQSPSNKVTEKGKDVELRCDPISGHTALYWYRQSLGQGLEFLIYFQGNSAPDKSGLPSDRFSAERTGGSVSTLTIQRTQQEDSAVYLCASSPQLNGGEQFFGPGTRLTVL.

The chain recombines TRBV15 with TRBJ2-7; D is unclear. The CDR3 loop spans 15 amino acids. Germline V gene lookup returns CDR1 LNHNV and CDR2 YYDKDF (reference sequence). Trimming left V 3 bases short and J 2 bases short, with 14 bases between. CDR3 nucleotide sequence: TGTGCCACCAGCAGGTCTGGGGATTTCACCTACGAGCAGTACTTC. It codes for CATSRSGDFTYEQYF.

The chain employs TRBV9 and TRBJ2-7; 8 nucleotides line up with TRBD1. The trim removed 0 bases at V and 3 bases at J, leaving 5 bases unmatched. The CDR3 has 15 residues. The germline CDR1 and CDR2 sequences are SGDLS and YYNGEE. The DNA of the CDR3 is TGTGCCAGCAGCGTAGCTCCAGGGGGCGGCTACGAGCAGTACTTC. This encodes CASSVAPGGGYEQYF. The whole variable domain, remainder taken from reference TRBV9 and TRBJ2-7, is DSGVTQTPKHLITATGQRVTLRCSPRSGDLSVYWYQQSLDQGLQFLIQYYNGEERAKGNILERFSAQQFPDLHSELNLSSLELGDSALYFCASSVAPGGGYEQYFGPGTRLTVT.

The chain has TRBV7-2 and TRBJ1-1, with D hard to call. Looked up from germline, CDR1 is SGHTA and CDR2 is FQGNSA. This CDR3 spans 13 amino acids. Trimming pared 3 bases from V and 0 bases from J, leaving 5 bases between. Here the CDR3 DNA reads TGTGCCAGCAGCTTTAATATGAACACTGAAGCTTTCTTT. Its protein is CASSFNMNTEAFF.

The chain employs TRBV27 and TRBJ2-7, with 12 bases matching TRBD1. CDR3 length: 14 amino acids. Per germline, CDR1 MNHEY and CDR2 SMNVEV (reference sequence). V shed 7 bases, J shed 5 bases, and the junction held 6 bases outside the gene matches. CDR3 DNA sequence: TGTGCCAGCATGCCCGGGACAGGGGGCCACGAGCAGTACTTC. Translation gives CASMPGTGGHEQYF.

This clone was seen once. The CDR3 DNA follows: TGTGCCAGCAGCTTAGGTCTGTCCAGAGTAGGTGGCTACACCTTC. It codes for CASSLGLSRVGGYTF. This rearrangement joins TRBV11-2 to TRBJ1-2; the D is unclear. The germline V gene has CDR1 SGHAT and CDR2 FQNNGV. The CDR3 has 15 residues. Deletions cut 1 base from V and 7 bases from J, with 16 bases between.

The rearrangement joins TRBV6-2 or TRBV6-3 to TRBJ2-1; 7 bases agree with TRBD1. CDR3 length: 20 amino acids. The germline V gene has CDR1 MNHEY and CDR2 SVGEGT. The V segment lost 2 bases and the J segment 9 bases; nucleotides outside the gene matches: 25. The CDR3 reads CASSYRQGSARGISYGEQFF. CDR3 coding DNA: TGTGCCAGCAGTTACAGACAGGGTTCGGCGCGAGGGATTAGTTACGGTGAGCAGTTCTTC.

The chain carries TRBV19 and TRBJ1-4; D perhaps matches TRBD1 (6 bases). The CDR3 is made up of 14 amino acids. The germline gives CDR1 LNHDA, CDR2 SQIVND (reference sequence). Trimming took off 3 bases at V and 8 bases at J, with 13 bases between the two ends. CDR3 loop: CASSISHQGEKLFF. As DNA, the CDR3 is TGTGCCAGTAGTATCTCCCACCAGGGGGAAAAACTGTTTTTT.

This clone is a singleton in its sample. This sequence joins TRBV7-2 and TRBJ1-2; D is uncertain. CDR1 and CDR2 (germline): SGHTA, FQGNSA. V was clipped by 4 bases and J by 8 bases, with 14 bases between them. The CDR3 consists of 13 residues. In DNA, the CDR3 is TGTGCCAGCAGCTCCTTTGAATGGAGAGGCTACACCTTC. Protein: CASSSFEWRGYTF.

The J gene is TRBJ1-3, the V gene TRBV6-6; no clear D gene. The CDR3 spans 15 residues. Trimming pared 0 bases from V and 4 bases from J, leaving 10 bases between. Germline V lookup: CDR1 MNHNY, CDR2 SVGAGI (reference sequence). CDR3 DNA: TGTGCCAGCAGTTACTCGGCGTCATTAGGAAACACCATATATTTT. Translation gives CASSYSASLGNTIYF.

This chain joins TRBV18 and TRBJ2-7; 7 nucleotides line up with TRBD1. In germline, CDR1 is KGHSH, CDR2 LQKENI. The CDR3 totals 13 residues. J was trimmed by 2 bases and V by 6 bases; bases with no gene match: 4. CDR3 residues: CASSQGDTYEQYF. CDR3 bases: TGTGCCAGCTCCCAGGGGGACACCTACGAGCAGTACTTC.

The chain joins TRBV2 to TRBJ1-1, with D possibly TRBD1 on 5 matching bases. Germline assignment: CDR1 SNHLY and CDR2 FYNNEI. Between the trimmed V and J ends, which lost 7 bases and 10 bases, there was a span of 13 bases. The CDR3 consists of 11 residues. The CDR3 DNA is TGTGCCAGCACTTGGGGCTTGGGAGCTTTCTTT. It codes for CASTWGLGAFF.

In this sample, this clone turned up a few times. The chain joins TRBV5-4 to TRBJ2-7, with 7 bases fitting TRBD1. Trimming took 4 bases from V and 3 from J; bases not matched to a gene: 7. Germline CDR1 reads SGHNT; CDR2 reads YYREEE (reference sequence). CDR3 length: 14 amino acids. The DNA of the CDR3 is TGTGCCAGCAGCCAGGGACAGAGAAACTACGAGCAGTACTTC. Translation: CASSQGQRNYEQYF.

The chain uses TRBV3-1 (or the pseudogene TRBV3-2) and TRBJ2-5; no firm D call. Trimming stripped 1 base from V and 3 bases from J, with 6 bases between. The CDR3 extends over 13 amino acids. From germline, CDR1 is LGHDT and CDR2 YNNKEL (reference sequence). CDR3 residues: CASSQADKETQYF. In DNA form, the CDR3 reads TGTGCCAGCAGCCAAGCAGATAAAGAGACCCAGTACTTC.

The chain joins TRBV7-2 to TRBJ2-1; a weak D match, TRBD2 (6 bases). There are 16 residues in the CDR3. Germline CDR1 and CDR2: SGHTA and FQGNSA. Trimming left V 3 bases short and J 4 bases short, with 16 bases between. This CDR3 reads CASSLRGSAAYNEQFF. CDR3 in DNA: TGTGCCAGCAGCTTGCGGGGTAGCGCGGCTTACAATGAGCAGTTCTTC.

V usage is TRBV24-1 and J usage is TRBJ2-1; D may be TRBD1 (5 bases). With 3 bases removed from V and 0 bases from J, the gap between germline ends came to 11 bases. The CDR3 has 16 residues. CDR1 is KGHDR and CDR2 is SFDVKD in the germline V gene. CDR3 DNA sequence: TGTGCCACCAGTGATCACACCGACAGCTCCTACAATGAGCAGTTCTTC. Encoded protein: CATSDHTDSSYNEQFF.

This rearrangement joins TRBV7-2 to TRBJ2-1; possibly TRBD1 for D (5 bases). V dropped 5 bases and J dropped 10 bases, with 15 bases sitting between them. The CDR3 is made up of 13 amino acids. Germline V gene lookup returns CDR1 SGHTA and CDR2 FQGNSA. CDR3 loop: CASSPSPDSEQFF. The CDR3 DNA reads TGTGCCAGCAGCCCTTCACCCGACAGCGAGCAGTTCTTC.

The chain uses TRBV11-2 and TRBJ2-1, with D possibly being TRBD1 (5 bases). Germline V gene lookup returns CDR1 SGHAT and CDR2 FQNNGV. This CDR3 has 15 residues. With 3 bases removed from V and 7 bases from J, the gap between germline ends came to 16 bases. Here the CDR3 DNA reads TGTGCCAGCAGCTTTAGGGGTTTTCTAGAGAATGAGCAGTTCTTC. Translation: CASSFRGFLENEQFF. The variable domain in full, completed from reference TRBV11-2 and TRBJ2-1, reads EAGVAQSPRYKIIEKRQSVAFWCNPISGHATLYWYQQILGQGPKLLIQFQNNGVVDDSQLPKDRFSAERLKGVDSTLKIQPAKLEDSAVYLCASSFRGFLENEQFFGPGTRLTVL.

This sequence joins TRBV24-1 and TRBJ2-1, with D tentatively TRBD2 (5 bases). Germline V CDR1 and CDR2: KGHDR, SFDVKD. The CDR3 loop spans 11 amino acids. With 7 bases removed from V and 7 bases from J, the gap between germline ends came to 7 bases. CDR3: CATRAENEQFF. The CDR3 nucleotides read TGTGCCACCAGAGCGGAGAATGAGCAGTTCTTC.

The chain has TRBV5-6 and TRBJ2-7; D tentatively reads TRBD1 or TRBD2 (5 bases each). CDR3 size: 16 residues. Between the trimmed V and J ends, which lost 1 base and 2 bases, there was a span of 16 bases. From germline, CDR1 is SGHDT and CDR2 YYEEEE. The CDR3 DNA reads as TGTGCCAGCAGCTTGAGTAGGTGGGACGCAACCTACGAGCAGTACTTC. Its protein is CASSLSRWDATYEQYF.

The chain carries TRBV5-1 and TRBJ1-5; D perhaps matches TRBD1 (6 bases). Germline V gives CDR1 SGHRS, CDR2 YFSETQ. Trimming took off 4 bases at V and 4 bases at J, with 15 bases between the two ends. This CDR3 spans 15 amino acids. The CDR3 sequence: CASSPEGDWNQPQHF. CDR3 bases: TGCGCCAGCAGCCCCGAGGGGGACTGGAATCAGCCCCAGCATTTT.

J is TRBJ2-2 and V is TRBV5-1; D may be TRBD1 or TRBD2 (5 bases each). Trimming took off 0 bases at V and 5 bases at J, with 11 bases between the two ends. This CDR3 has 15 residues. Per germline, CDR1 SGHRS and CDR2 YFSETQ. CDR3 DNA: TGCGCCAGCAGCTTGGGTGGGACGGGGACCGGGGAGCTGTTTTTT. Amino acid sequence: CASSLGGTGTGELFF.

The V gene is TRBV7-2, the J gene TRBJ1-3; no clear D. CDR3 length: 17 amino acids. The V and J ends lost 4 bases and 0 bases respectively, with 16 bases between them. Germline V CDR1 and CDR2: SGHTA, FQGNSA. The CDR3 DNA reads as TGTGCCAGCAGCTCCTTCTCGACGTTTCCCTCTGGAAACACCATATATTTT. It yields the protein CASSSFSTFPSGNTIYF.

This chain links TRBV11-2 with TRBJ1-4; unclear D gene. CDR1 and CDR2 (germline): SGHAT, FQNNGV. The CDR3 sequence is 12 residues long. Trimming pared 6 bases from V and 7 bases from J, leaving 9 bases between. CDR3 in amino acids: CASRFLGEKLFF. The CDR3 bases are TGTGCCAGCAGATTCTTAGGTGAAAAACTGTTTTTT.

J is TRBJ1-5 and V is TRBV7-9, with TRBD1 identical over 7 bases. J lost 0 bases, V lost 0 bases, and 8 bases had no gene match. The CDR3 extends over 18 amino acids. Germline V CDR1 and CDR2: SEHNR, FQNEAQ (reference sequence). CDR3 bases: TGTGCCAGCAGCTTAGCGCAGGGGGGAGGGCGTAGCAATCAGCCCCAGCATTTT. It codes for CASSLAQGGGRSNQPQHF.

The V call is TRBV18, the J call TRBJ1-6; D not certain. V lost 2 bases and J lost 10, with 12 bases in between. Germline CDR1 and CDR2: KGHSH and LQKENI. The CDR3 has 14 amino acids. In DNA, the CDR3 is TGTGCCAGCTCACCAAGGGTCGAGGAGTCACCCCTCCACTTT. It yields the protein CASSPRVEESPLHF.

The chain uses TRBV5-4 and TRBJ2-7; either TRBD1 or TRBD2 may supply D (6 bases each). The ends were cut back, 1 base at V and 1 base at J, with 24 bases in the middle. Per germline, CDR1 SGHNT and CDR2 YYREEE (reference sequence). The CDR3 consists of 19 residues. The CDR3 nucleotides are TGTGCCAGCAGCTTGTTAGGAGGATGGGGGGCCGTCTATTCCTACGAGCAGTACTTC. Its translation is CASSLLGGWGAVYSYEQYF.

The chain is built from TRBV12-3 or TRBV12-4 and TRBJ1-2; D gene uncertain. Trimming pared 6 bases from V and 7 bases from J, leaving 15 bases between. CDR3 size: 13 residues. The CDR3 loop reads CASSLGQLAGYTF. The DNA for the CDR3 is TGTGCCAGCAGCCTAGGCCAGTTAGCTGGCTACACCTTC.